The 19 T cell receptor beta chains reported below all come from one sample, sequenced in a study of blood T cell repertoires in COVID-19 (dated by TCRdb to between 2020 and 2021). The library was obtained by the immunoSEQ multiplex PCR assay. This is the immuneACCESS table as TCRdb keeps it, with only in-frame sequences that have V and J called. A part of the clones is gone; compared with another copy, unresolved V genes explain less than half, and the rest is unexplained. Across this sample there are under 500,000 clones, with approximately 92% seen only once. The ten largest clones capture more than 0.95% of the sample. Material for sequencing was PBMCs or T cells enriched from blood (not recorded which). The origin of the receptors is a man younger than 45 who had recovered from COVID-19.

The CDR3 bases are TGTGCCAGCAGCTTTTTAGAGGCGGAAACTCTCGTCTACGAGCAGTACTTC. This codes for CASSFLEAETLVYEQYF. The chain links TRBV11-2 to TRBJ2-7; the D is unclear. Germline V lookup: CDR1 SGHAT, CDR2 FQNNGV. The V end was cut by 3 bases, the J end by 3 bases, with 21 bases between. The CDR3 length is 17 residues.

In this sample, this clone turned up once. The CDR3 sequence is CASSSGQGGTEAFF. In nucleotides, the CDR3 is TGTGCCAGCAGTTCCGGACAGGGAGGAACTGAAGCTTTCTTT. The V and J genes are TRBV28 and TRBJ1-1, with 8 bases matching TRBD1. The CDR3 is 14 residues long. The germline V gene encodes CDR1 MDHEN and CDR2 SYDVKM. The J segment lost 5 bases and the V segment lost 4 bases, leaving 6 bases of the junction unmatched.

V gene TRBV5-1 combines with J gene TRBJ1-2; no clear D gene. This CDR3 spans 15 amino acids. Germline CDR1 reads SGHRS; CDR2 reads YFSETQ. The germline V and J ends were trimmed by 3 bases and 0 bases, with 12 bases remaining between them. The CDR3 DNA follows: TGCGCCAGCAGCTCAGGTGACAATCCTAACTATGGCTACACCTTC. This translates into CASSSGDNPNYGYTF.

The chain employs TRBV5-1 and TRBJ2-1; perhaps TRBD2 as D (5 bases). The CDR3 is 15 amino acids. The V and J ends lost 3 bases and 6 bases respectively, with 16 bases between them. Germline V CDR1 and CDR2: SGHRS, YFSETQ. CDR3 sequence (DNA): TGCGCCAGCAGCTGGAGGACGGGGATTATCAATGAGCAGTTCTTC. Protein product: CASSWRTGIINEQFF.

The chain carries TRBV19 and TRBJ1-2, with 8 bases identical to TRBD1. There are 13 residues in the CDR3. Germline trimming cut 5 bases from V and 4 bases from J; bases unmatched to any gene: 3. Germline CDR1 LNHDA, CDR2 SQIVND (reference sequence). The CDR3 DNA sequence: TGTGCCAGTAGTGTCGACAGGGGCTATGGCTACACCTTC. Translating gives CASSVDRGYGYTF.

A word on this clone: At one boundary the junction diverges from the germline segment, which might be a read error. V gene TRBV7-7 combines with J gene TRBJ2-2; 11 nucleotides line up with TRBD2. CDR1 SSHAT and CDR2 FNYEAQ come from the germline V gene (reference sequence). The CDR3 sequence is 16 residues long. The CDR3 reads CASSLAGGIGTGELFF. The CDR3 DNA is TGTGCTAGCAGCTTAGCGGGAGGGATCGGCACCGGGGAGCTGTTTTTT.

The chain links TRBV11-3 to TRBJ2-1, with D possibly TRBD2 on 6 matching bases. The CDR3 totals 16 residues. Germline V CDR1 and CDR2: SGHNT, YENEEA. Trimming stripped 4 bases from V and 4 bases from J, with 17 bases between. CDR3 sequence reads: CASSSSGRQRYNEQFF. The CDR3 nucleotides read TGTGCCAGCAGCTCCTCTGGGAGGCAGCGGTACAATGAGCAGTTCTTC.

The chain is built from TRBV3-1 (or the pseudogene TRBV3-2) and TRBJ1-5, with no clear D. This CDR3 comprises 16 residues. The germline gives CDR1 LGHDT, CDR2 YNNKEL (reference sequence). Trimming cost V 2 bases and J 0 bases, with 11 bases left between them. The CDR3 spells CASSQTTDYSNQPQHF. The CDR3, as DNA: TGTGCCAGCAGCCAAACCACAGATTATAGCAATCAGCCCCAGCATTTT.

The chain employs TRBV5-4 and TRBJ2-5, with D possibly TRBD1 on 5 matching bases. CDR3 length: 13 amino acids. Trimming removed 5 bases at V and 5 bases at J, with 13 bases between. Germline assignment: CDR1 SGHNT and CDR2 YYREEE (reference sequence). CDR3 DNA sequence: TGTGCCAGCAGGCTGTTTGGGGCGGAGACCCAGTACTTC. Translated, it gives CASRLFGAETQYF.

The gene calls are TRBV7-8 and TRBJ2-2; 15 bases are shared with TRBD2. The V gene's germline CDR1 is SGHVS and CDR2 FQNEAQ. The J segment lost 2 bases and the V segment lost 1 base, leaving 5 bases of the junction unmatched. This CDR3 has 19 amino acids. CDR3 residues: CASSLGGTSGRTNTGELFF. CDR3 nucleotides: TGTGCCAGCAGCTTAGGTGGGACTAGCGGGAGGACCAACACCGGGGAGCTGTTTTTT.

The CDR3 region has the DNA TGTGCCAGCAGTTACAACCCTGGTGTTGGGACCCAGTACTTC. This gives the protein CASSYNPGVGTQYF. The chain is built from TRBV28 and TRBJ2-5; D unresolved. The V gene's germline CDR1 is MDHEN and CDR2 SYDVKM. Trimming cost V 4 bases and J 7 bases, with 16 bases left between them. CDR3 size: 14 residues.

Notes on this clone: The missing conserved phenylalanine or tryptophan at the end of this CDR3 makes a read error likely. It is unclear where the CDR3 begins or ends on the DNA, so no DNA is shown, and the CDR3 is as TCRdb lists it. The chain carries TRBV10-1 and TRBJ2-7; TRBD1, the table's D call, lacks a check against the DNA. The CDR3 region is 10 residues in length, termini included. Germline CDR1 is WNHNN and CDR2 is SYGVQD (reference sequence). CDR3 protein: CASPFGTGTK.

CDR3 sequence reads: CASSQESSGPYNEQFF. For the CDR3, the DNA is TGCGCCAGCAGCCAAGAATCTAGCGGACCATACAATGAGCAGTTCTTC. The rearrangement joins TRBV4-1 to TRBJ2-1; 7 bases fit TRBD2. Germline V CDR1 and CDR2: MGHRA, YSYEKL. Trimming cost V 0 bases and J 4 bases; bases outside gene matches: 6. This CDR3 has 16 residues.

The V and J genes are TRBV3-1 (or the pseudogene TRBV3-2) and TRBJ1-2, with a tentative D call TRBD1 (5 bases). The length of the CDR3 is 14 residues. Trimming stripped 1 base from V and 1 base from J, with 7 bases between. Germline lookup yields CDR1 LGHDT and CDR2 YNNKEL (reference sequence). The CDR3 reads CASSQAQGNYGYTF. In nucleotides, the CDR3 is TGTGCCAGCAGCCAAGCGCAGGGTAACTATGGCTACACCTTC.

The chain links TRBV30 to TRBJ2-2; D is ambiguous. The germline gives CDR1 GTSNPN, CDR2 SVGIG (reference sequence). The CDR3 loop spans 12 amino acids. V lost 1 base, J lost 3 bases, and 3 bases lay in between. CDR3 region: CAWSDYTGELFF. As DNA, the CDR3 is TGTGCCTGGAGTGACTACACCGGGGAGCTGTTTTTT. The full variable domain, completed using reference TRBV30 and TRBJ2-2, is SQTIHQWPATLVQPVGSPLSLECTVEGTSNPNLYWYRQAAGRGLQLLFYSVGIGQISSEVPQNLSASRPQDRQFILSSKKLLLSDSGFYLCAWSDYTGELFFGEGSRLTVL.

V usage is TRBV27 and J usage is TRBJ1-5; possible D gene TRBD1, 6 bases. The CDR3 length is 14 residues. Trimming took 5 bases from V and 4 from J, leaving 12 bases between them. Germline lookup yields CDR1 MNHEY and CDR2 SMNVEV (reference sequence). CDR3 region: CASSLNRANQPQHF. The CDR3 DNA reads as TGTGCCAGCAGTCTTAACAGGGCTAATCAGCCCCAGCATTTT.

The chain couples TRBV4-2 to TRBJ2-5; D may be TRBD2 (7 bases). The CDR3 has 15 amino acids. The germline V and J ends were trimmed by 0 bases and 2 bases, with 10 bases remaining between them. CDR1 and CDR2 (germline): LGHNA, YNFKEQ. CDR3 sequence reads: CASSQDRGGQETQYF. The CDR3, as DNA: TGTGCCAGCAGCCAAGATAGGGGGGGTCAAGAGACCCAGTACTTC.

The genes are TRBV7-2 and TRBJ2-3, with TRBD2 matching over 11 bases. CDR3 size: 16 residues. In germline, CDR1 is SGHTA, CDR2 FQGNSA. Losses at the gene ends were 0 bases for V and 10 bases for J; bases not matched to a gene: 9. The CDR3 here is CASSLATSGMWGSQYF. The CDR3 nucleotides read TGTGCCAGCAGCTTAGCGACTAGCGGGATGTGGGGGTCGCAGTATTTT.

The chain employs TRBV19 and TRBJ2-2, with D perhaps TRBD2 (5 bases). CDR3 length equals 13 residues. The ends were cut back, 6 bases at V and 4 bases at J, with 9 bases in the middle. Germline V gene data show CDR1 as LNHDA and CDR2 as SQIVND (reference sequence). The CDR3 coding sequence is TGTGCCAGTAGGAGGCGGGCCACCGGGGAGCTGTTTTTT. Its translation is CASRRRATGELFF.